This T cell receptor beta chain appears in the sequencing data of a study of blood T cell repertoires in COVID-19. Across the study: Some COVID-19 samples were acute and others convalescent; all came from the United States, Italy and Spain. The analysed material was cDNA or gDNA that came from T cells, B-cell-depleted T cells, or PBMCs.

Per the original methods: Quantification of nucleated cells was approximated via reference gene primer amplification. TCRdb's table, derived via immunoSEQ multiplex PCR, lists solely in-frame clones and lacks some. The D gene and trimming were derived from the DNA, and the V and J assignments and clone size from that table. The top ten clones hold about 0.24% of a sample with about 670,000 clones, more than 80% of them seen once. This sequence was found in a woman aged 18-29 years with acute or convalescent COVID-19. Sequencing was performed on peripheral blood.

The CDR3 nucleotides read TGTGCCAGTAGTGGGGGCAGGGCCTACGAGCAGTACTTC. It yields the protein CASSGGRAYEQYF. The rearrangement joins TRBV19 to TRBJ2-7; a possible D gene is TRBD1 (6 bases). Trimming took off 5 bases at V and 2 bases at J, with 10 bases between the two ends. Germline CDR1 is LNHDA and CDR2 is SQIVND (reference sequence). This CDR3 has 13 residues.